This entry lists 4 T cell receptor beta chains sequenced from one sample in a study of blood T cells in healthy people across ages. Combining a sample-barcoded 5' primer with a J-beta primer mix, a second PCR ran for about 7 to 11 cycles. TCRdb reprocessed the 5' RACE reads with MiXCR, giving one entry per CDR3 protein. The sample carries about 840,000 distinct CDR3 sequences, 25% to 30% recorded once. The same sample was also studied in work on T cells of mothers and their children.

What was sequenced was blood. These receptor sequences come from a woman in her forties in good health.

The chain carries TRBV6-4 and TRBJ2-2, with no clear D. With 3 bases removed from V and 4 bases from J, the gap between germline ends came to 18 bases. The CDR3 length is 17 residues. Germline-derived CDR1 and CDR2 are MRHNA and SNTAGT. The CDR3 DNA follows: TGTGCCAGCAGTGAGAGGCCGGCATCACTGGGCACCGGGGAGCTGTTTTTT. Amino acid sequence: CASSERPASLGTGELFF.

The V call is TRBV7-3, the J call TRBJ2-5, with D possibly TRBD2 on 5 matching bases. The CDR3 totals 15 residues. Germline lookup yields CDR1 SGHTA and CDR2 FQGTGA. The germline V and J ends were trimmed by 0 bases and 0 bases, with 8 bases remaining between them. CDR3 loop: CASSLTLADQETQYF. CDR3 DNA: TGTGCCAGCAGCTTAACGCTAGCAGACCAAGAGACCCAGTACTTC.

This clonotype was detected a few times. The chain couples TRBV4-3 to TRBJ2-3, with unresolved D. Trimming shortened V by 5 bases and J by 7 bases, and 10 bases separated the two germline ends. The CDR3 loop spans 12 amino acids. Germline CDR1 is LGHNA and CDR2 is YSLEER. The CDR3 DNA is TGCGCCAGCAGCGGTAATCGGTATACGCAGTATTTT. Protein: CASSGNRYTQYF.

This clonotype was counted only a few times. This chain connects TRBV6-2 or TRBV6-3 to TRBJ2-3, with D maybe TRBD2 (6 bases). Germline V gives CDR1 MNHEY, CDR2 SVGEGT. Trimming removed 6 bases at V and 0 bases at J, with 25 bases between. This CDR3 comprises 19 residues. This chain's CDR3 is CASSAPVGIGGGSTDTQYF. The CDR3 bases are TGTGCCAGCAGCGCTCCGGTCGGAATTGGTGGGGGGAGCACAGATACGCAGTATTTT.